This TCR beta chain comes out of a study of cytomegalovirus exposure and HLA in healthy donors (dated by TCRdb to about 2017). Some background on the complete study: An earlier analysis of roughly 630 of the donors reported 276 Gb of sequence data and roughly 100 million unique TCR beta sequences from around 200 million T cells. About 300 gigabases of sequencing data and approximately 85 million unique TCR sequences were included in an early release covering about 600 HLA-typed donors. Of the approximately 400 genotyped donors, 81% were placed in the genetic ancestry cluster associated with self-reported Caucasian donors. The study was designed to test whether signatures of past pathogen exposure could be identified by cataloging public T cell receptors. Using immunosequencing, the study profiled T cell repertoires from some 670 subjects and related those repertoires to cytomegalovirus serostatus. Besides the first cohort of roughly 660 subjects, a separate validation cohort made up of 120 or so different subjects was used. To predict cytomegalovirus infection status, the study combined high-throughput TCR immunosequencing, statistical association of individual TCRs with disease status, and machine learning. To study patterns of TCR occurrence, a later analysis re-analyzed previously published TCR beta repertoires from under 750 donors and added high-resolution HLA genotyping. The later analysis used no new phenotypic data to find candidate immune exposures, relying instead on TCR beta sequences and their occurrence across donors. An earlier analysis of 587 of the donors used high-throughput TCR beta sequencing to judge whether each TCR beta V gene segment behaved as functional or pseudogenic. Donor age, sex, ethnicity and CMV serostatus were collected together with the repertoire data. A later genetic analysis used genome-wide SNP genotypes for about 65% of the roughly 670 donors, treating that subset as a discovery cohort. All discovery cohort repertoires had been generated on a single sequencing platform. HLA typing covered class I and class II loci at four-digit resolution. The number of typed donors differed by locus: roughly 620-640 for A, B, C, DRB1 and DQB1; approximately 520 for DQA1; 606 for DPA1; and some 450 for DPB1. About 5 DR-DQ haplotypes were handled as single units for association and clustering, since linkage in the cohort was strong. Among roughly 400 genotyped donors of the cohort, an average of roughly 240,000 unique TCR beta nucleotide sequences were sequenced per donor, 15% to 20% of them non-productive.

Study-wide findings and limitations: According to a later analysis, TCR association rates differed among HLA loci, with DRB1 alleles showing the most associated TCRs and HLA-C alleles showing the fewest. A further reported finding was that TCR beta sequences accurately predicted the HLA-A and HLA-B alleles for most subjects in the first cohort. Linkage disequilibrium might explain the correlated functional status among segregating V segments, but an unknown experimental factor could not be ruled out. Roughly uniform sequencing depth across donors was assumed in presence/absence analyses, although this assumption may not hold. In a later analysis, HLA-associated TCR beta chains showed more clonal expansion and lower generation probabilities than non-associated chains that were equally common. V-gene and J-gene trimming of TCR beta chains was associated with a missense DCLRE1C variant in a later genetic analysis, and the association was replicated in an independent cohort. It was suggested by the authors that the approach could potentially be generalized to other disease states and immunological phenotypes. Three of the identified cytomegalovirus-associated TCR beta chains were confirmed in vitro to be specific for cytomegalovirus antigens. A cluster of highly shared sequence variants was judged likely to represent a technical artifact of the sequencing pipeline. At a false discovery rate of 0.05, a later analysis linked under 20,000 TCR beta sequences to specific HLA alleles. CMV serostatus was the only immune exposure information available for the cohort. According to a later analysis, most CMV-associated TCR beta chains appeared to be HLA-restricted, and the HLA associations seemed to be driven largely by CMV exposure. Because counts were too low, around 17 rarely observed V segments, including chromosome 9 orphons, were left out of the earlier analysis of over 550 of the donors. Cytomegalovirus status was reported to be diagnosed by the classifier with high specificity and sensitivity in both the original and validation cohorts. Because HLA typing was unavailable for some donors at each locus, only the typed subset was used in association tests. Several of the top co-occurrence clusters appeared to be linked to parvovirus B19, influenza, CMV and Epstein-Barr virus, according to a later analysis. Only TCR beta chains were sequenced in this cohort, and the absence of alpha or paired-chain data limited detectable features. Strong co-occurrence of HLA alleles, especially DR and DQ, made assigning TCR associations to individual alleles difficult. According to a later genetic analysis, donors in an Asian-associated ancestry cluster had fewer N-insertions in productive TCRs than the roughly 660-donor mean. While some public TCRs were present in many individuals, most TCR sequences turned up only very rarely across donors. A total of 150 or so TCR beta chains were listed by the study as associated with cytomegalovirus. In an earlier analysis of around 600 of the donors, most TCR beta V segments were observed in productive rearrangements about 87% or about 30% of the time, broadly matching IMGT annotations. Some IMGT-functional V segments, including TRBV6-2 and TRBV6-3, could not be told apart with the 87-base-pair reads, so those segments were excluded.

Taken from the germline V gene, the CDR1 and CDR2 loops are MNHNS and SASEGT. Clipping removes 4 bases from V and 10 bases from J, with 8 as the unmatched junction base count. The CDR3 has 15 amino acids, counting the end cysteine and phenylalanine. Only the CDR3 DNA is retained, 45 bases long and in frame from the first base. Remarks on this clone: Its cognate antigen has yet to be identified.

The cohort was made up of 500 to 850 healthy bone marrow donors. Cohort members were all nominally healthy when sampled, although unrecorded immune exposures were likely present. The donor was CMV seronegative and belonged to the group of more than 300 seronegative cohort members. A peripheral blood sample was collected from each donor, and TCR beta sequencing was performed on peripheral blood mononuclear cells. The Qiagen DNeasy Blood Extraction Kit was used to extract genomic DNA from the blood cell samples. Library preparation was by the immunoSEQ multiplex PCR assay. The multiplex PCR relied on a mix of 60 forward primers for TCR Vbeta segments and 13 reverse primers for TCR Jbeta segments. Amplification of the CDR3 region of rearranged TCR beta genes was performed with a multiplex PCR assay on genomic DNA. On the Illumina HiSeq System, the amplified TCR beta libraries were sequenced as 87-base-pair reads. The authors' pipeline ran thus. In a later analysis, roughly 80 million unique TCR beta chains were counted across the 500 to 700 repertoires, and roughly 11 million of these chains were shared by at least two donors. A nearest-neighbor algorithm error-corrected the raw reads and collapsed the reads into unique sequences, merging closely related sequences to remove PCR and sequencing errors. V, D and J gene segments were assigned by aligning CDR3 sequences to IMGT reference sequences. Each retained sequence needed at least a six-nucleotide match to both a V gene segment and a J gene segment. A rearrangement was called productive if the CDR3 had no stop codons and remained in frame with V and J, and every other rearrangement was called non-productive. CDR3 was defined by IMGT convention, running from the second conserved V-encoded cysteine to the conserved J-encoded phenylalanine. The earlier analysis of about 530 of the donors excluded any sequence lacking an unambiguous match to a single V gene segment. In an earlier analysis of some 590 of the donors, V segments were called functional above 56.7% productive rearrangements and were called segregating when the between-donor standard deviation exceeded 5%. To diagnose cytomegalovirus status from the catalog of TCR beta chain sequences, a statistical classification framework was built. V and J gene assignment, in a later analysis, came from comparing TCR nucleotide sequences with IMGT/GENE-DB human TR gene sequences. In a later analysis, CDR3 sequences and most-parsimonious VDJ recombination scenarios were assigned using the TCRdist pipeline. In a later analysis, each TCR beta chain was defined by its CDR3 amino acid sequence together with its V-gene family, and reads without a unique V-gene family were excluded. As a way to deal with suspected cross-contamination and a sequencing artifact, a later analysis dropped hundreds of nucleotide sequences that were highly shared and had low generation probability. For each public chain, a later analysis derived a clonal expansion index from normalized ranks of inferred template counts within each repertoire. Generation probabilities in a later analysis came from a VDJ recombination model fitted to out-of-frame rearrangements, and those results were checked against IGoR. Hypergeometric tests were used in a later analysis to score TCR-TCR, TCR-HLA and TCR-CMV co-occurrence, with a repertoire-size bias correction applied to the TCR pairs. To estimate false discovery rates, a later analysis permuted the HLA or CMV assignments 20 times. A later analysis grouped co-occurring TCRs with DBSCAN, adding TCRdist sequence similarity when clustering within HLA-allele-positive subsets. Repertoires with fewer than 30,000 or more than 120,000 public chains, plus five repertoires with anomalous nucleotide sharing, were excluded from co-occurrence clustering. The source is immuneACCESS, and TCRdb retained only in-frame sequences with V and J called. Part of the clones is not carried over; for the studies checked, unresolved V genes explain less than half of this, and the remainder is unexplained. That table gives V, J and clone size, and the DNA gave D and trimming. The table kept for this sample lists around 100,000 clones. Clones ranked in the top ten supply less than 4.5% of the sample.

Recombination linked TRBV6-1 to TRBJ1-3; 12 central bases correspond to TRBD1. The sequence derives from a man aged 40-55 years in good health and CMV-seronegative. Sequencing used PBMCs. The CDR3 here reads CASSGGTGGGRTIYF. The DNA reads TGTGCCAGCAGTGGCGGGACAGGGGGCGGGAGAACCATATATTTT.